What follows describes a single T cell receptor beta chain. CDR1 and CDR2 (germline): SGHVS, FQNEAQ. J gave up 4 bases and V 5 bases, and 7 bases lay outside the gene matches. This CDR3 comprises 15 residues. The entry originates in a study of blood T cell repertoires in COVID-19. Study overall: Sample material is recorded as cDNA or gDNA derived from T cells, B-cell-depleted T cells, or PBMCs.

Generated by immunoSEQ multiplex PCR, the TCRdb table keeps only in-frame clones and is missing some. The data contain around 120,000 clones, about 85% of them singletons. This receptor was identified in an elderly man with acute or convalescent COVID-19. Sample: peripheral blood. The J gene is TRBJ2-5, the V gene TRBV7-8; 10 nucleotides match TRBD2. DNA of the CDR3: TGTGCCAGCAGCCGAGCGGGAGGGCCGGGAGAGACCCAGTACTTC. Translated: CASSRAGGPGETQYF. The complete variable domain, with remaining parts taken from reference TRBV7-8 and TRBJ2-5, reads GAGVSQSPRYKVAKRGQDVALRCDPISGHVSLFWYQQALGQGPEFLTYFQNEAQLDKSGLPSDRFFAERPEGSVSTLKIQRTQQEDSAVYLCASSRAGGPGETQYFGPGTRLLVL.